This entry lists 5 T cell receptor beta chains sequenced from one sample in a study of blood T cell repertoires in COVID-19 (dated by TCRdb to the early 2020s). Libraries came from the immunoSEQ multiplex PCR assay. TCRdb's version of the immuneACCESS table is confined to in-frame rearrangements and falls short of the full clone set. An unresolved V gene accounts for under half of the shortfall where checked; the remainder is of unknown origin. Within this sample are 60,000 to 80,000 clones, with 88% of them counted one time only. The ten top clones hold almost 4% of the sample. The sample taken for sequencing was peripheral blood. These receptors were taken from a human donor in a cohort sampled during active COVID-19.

V usage is TRBV30 and J usage is TRBJ1-6, with TRBD1 identical over 8 bases. Germline V gene sequence: CDR1 GTSNPN, CDR2 SVGIG (reference sequence). The CDR3 is made up of 14 amino acids. The V gene end was trimmed by 2 bases and the J gene end by 10 bases; junction bases not matched to a gene: 7. The CDR3 spells CAWSRDRGESPLHF. The CDR3 DNA sequence: TGTGCCTGGAGTCGCGACAGGGGAGAATCACCCCTCCACTTT. Together with reference TRBV30 and TRBJ1-6, the CDR3 gives the full variable domain: SQTIHQWPATLVQPVGSPLSLECTVEGTSNPNLYWYRQAAGRGLQLLFYSVGIGQISSEVPQNLSASRPQDRQFILSSKKLLLSDSGFYLCAWSRDRGESPLHFGNGTRLTVT.

This chain's CDR3 is CASSPPKDWLDTEAFF. DNA for the CDR3: TGTGCCAGCTCACCACCGAAAGATTGGCTGGACACTGAAGCTTTCTTT. This chain connects TRBV18 to TRBJ1-1; D unclear. Germline lookup yields CDR1 KGHSH and CDR2 LQKENI. Deletions cut 0 bases from V and 3 bases from J, with 14 bases between. The CDR3 spans 16 residues.

The rearrangement uses TRBV12-3 or TRBV12-4 and TRBJ1-5; D is uncertain. V dropped 3 bases and J dropped 2 bases, with 5 bases sitting between them. This CDR3 comprises 13 residues. Here the CDR3 reads CASSFGRNQPQHF. CDR3 DNA sequence: TGTGCCAGCAGTTTTGGCCGCAATCAGCCCCAGCATTTT.

V gene TRBV3-1 (or the pseudogene TRBV3-2) combines with J gene TRBJ2-5, with TRBD1 identical over 7 bases. CDR1 is LGHDT and CDR2 is YNNKEL in the germline V gene (reference sequence). The CDR3 consists of 14 residues. V was clipped by 4 bases and J by 5 bases; unmatched bases: 7. The CDR3 coding sequence is TGTGCCAGCAGCCCCCACACAGGGGAGGAGACCCAGTACTTC. Protein sequence: CASSPHTGEETQYF.

The CDR3 nucleotides are TGTGCCAGCAGCCAGAGGCTCTTCTCCTACGAGCAGTACTTC. Translated, it gives CASSQRLFSYEQYF. This sequence joins TRBV13 and TRBJ2-7; D ambiguous. The CDR3 is made up of 14 amino acids. CDR1 and CDR2 from the germline V gene are PRHDT and FYEKMQ (reference sequence). V was trimmed by 5 bases and J by 0 bases, leaving 11 bases between them.